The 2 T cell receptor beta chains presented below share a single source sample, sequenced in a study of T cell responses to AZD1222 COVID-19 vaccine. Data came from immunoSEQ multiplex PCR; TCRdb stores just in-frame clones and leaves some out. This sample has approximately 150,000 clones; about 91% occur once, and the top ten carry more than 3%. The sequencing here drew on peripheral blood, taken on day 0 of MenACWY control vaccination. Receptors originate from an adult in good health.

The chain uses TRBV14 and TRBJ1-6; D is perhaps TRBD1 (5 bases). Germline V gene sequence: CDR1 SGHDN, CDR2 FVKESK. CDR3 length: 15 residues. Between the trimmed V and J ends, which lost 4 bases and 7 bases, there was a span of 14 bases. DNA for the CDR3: TGTGCCAGCAGCCCCCCGGGACGGCCCAATTCACCCCTCCACTTT. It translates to CASSPPGRPNSPLHF.

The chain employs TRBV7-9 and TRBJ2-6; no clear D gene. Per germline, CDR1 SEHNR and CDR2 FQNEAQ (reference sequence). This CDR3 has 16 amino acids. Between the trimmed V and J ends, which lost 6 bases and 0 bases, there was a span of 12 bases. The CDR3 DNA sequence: TGTGCCAGCAGTAGGATGCGAGACTCTGGGGCCAACGTCCTGACTTTC. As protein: CASSRMRDSGANVLTF. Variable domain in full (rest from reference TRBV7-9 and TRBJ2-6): DTGVSQNPRHKITKRGQNVTFRCDPISEHNRLYWYRQTLGQGPEFLTYFQNEAQLEKSRLLSDRFSAERPKGSFSTLEIQRTEQGDSAMYLCASSRMRDSGANVLTFGAGSRLTVL.